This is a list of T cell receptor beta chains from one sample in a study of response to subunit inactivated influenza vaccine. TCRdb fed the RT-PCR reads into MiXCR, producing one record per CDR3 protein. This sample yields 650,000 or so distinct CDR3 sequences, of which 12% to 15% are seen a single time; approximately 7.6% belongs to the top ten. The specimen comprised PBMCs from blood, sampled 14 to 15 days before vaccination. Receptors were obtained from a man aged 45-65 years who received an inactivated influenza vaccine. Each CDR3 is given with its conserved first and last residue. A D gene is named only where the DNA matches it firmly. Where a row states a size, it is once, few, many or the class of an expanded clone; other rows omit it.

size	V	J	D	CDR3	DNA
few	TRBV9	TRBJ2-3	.	CASSAEGEAADTQYF	TGTGCCAGCAGCGCCGAAGGAGAGGCGGCAGATACGCAGTATTTT
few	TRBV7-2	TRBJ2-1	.	CASSPARGPYNEQFF	TGTGCCAGCAGCCCTGCTCGGGGGCCGTACAATGAGCAGTTCTTC
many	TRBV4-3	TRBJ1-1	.	CASSQDVGVGTEAFF	TGCGCCAGCAGCCAAGATGTGGGGGTTGGCACTGAAGCTTTCTTT
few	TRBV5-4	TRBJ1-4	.	CASSSQGYDEKLFF	TGTGCCAGCAGCTCGCAGGGGTACGATGAAAAACTGTTTTTT
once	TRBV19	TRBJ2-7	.	CASRKHQGSDEQYF	TGTGCCAGTAGGAAGCACCAGGGTTCCGACGAGCAGTACTTC
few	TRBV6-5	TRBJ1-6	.	CASSLGLRNSPLHF	TGTGCCAGCAGTTTGGGACTTAGGAATTCACCCCTCCACTTT
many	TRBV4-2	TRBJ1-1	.	CASSLAGSNTEAFF	TGTGCCAGCAGCTTAGCCGGGTCGAACACTGAAGCTTTCTTT
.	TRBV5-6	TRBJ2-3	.	CASSLGGGIADTQYF	TGTGCCAGCAGCTTGGGGGGGGGCATCGCAGATACGCAGTATTTT
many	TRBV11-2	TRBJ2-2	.	CASSLERAGELFF	TGTGCCAGCAGCTTAGAGAGGGCCGGGGAGCTGTTTTTT
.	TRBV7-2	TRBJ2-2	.	CASSSRTRIVSGELFF	TGTGCCAGCAGCTCAAGGACCCGGATAGTCTCCGGGGAGCTGTTTTTT
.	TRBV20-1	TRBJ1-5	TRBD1	CSAPGTAANQPQHF	TGCAGTGCACCCGGGACAGCCGCCAATCAGCCCCAGCATTTT
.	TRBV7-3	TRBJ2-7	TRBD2	CASSLIAGDHEQYF	TGTGCCAGCAGCTTAATAGCGGGAGACCACGAGCAGTACTTC
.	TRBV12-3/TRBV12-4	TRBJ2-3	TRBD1	CASTPGFGTVTDTQYF	TGTGCCAGCACACCTGGCTTCGGGACAGTCACAGATACGCAGTATTTT
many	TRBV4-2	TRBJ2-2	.	CASSQGVTGFRELFF	TGTGCCAGCAGCCAAGGGGTAACAGGGTTCCGGGAGCTGTTTTTT
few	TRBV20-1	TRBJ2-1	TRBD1	CSARPGQGDNEQFF	TGCAGTGCCCGACCGGGACAGGGGGACAATGAGCAGTTCTTC
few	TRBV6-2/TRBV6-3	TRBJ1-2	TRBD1	CASSYLVLLDRFYGYTF	TGTGCCAGCAGTTACTTGGTTCTTTTGGACAGGTTCTATGGCTACACCTTC
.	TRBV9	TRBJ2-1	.	CASSVDVGGYNEQFF	TGTGCCAGCAGCGTAGACGTAGGAGGGTACAATGAGCAGTTCTTC
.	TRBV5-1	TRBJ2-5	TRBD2	CASSLWEGKETQYF	TGCGCCAGCAGCTTGTGGGAGGGGAAAGAGACCCAGTACTTC
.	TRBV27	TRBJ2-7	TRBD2	CASSGPGLGWYEQYF	TGTGCCAGCAGTGGGCCGGGACTAGGGTGGTACGAGCAGTACTTC
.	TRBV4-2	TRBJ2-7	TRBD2	CASSQESTSGSYEQYF	TGTGCCAGCAGCCAAGAGTCCACTAGCGGTTCCTACGAGCAGTACTTC
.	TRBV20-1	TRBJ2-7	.	CSARGLDFYEQYF	TGCAGTGCTAGAGGTCTGGACTTCTACGAGCAGTACTTC
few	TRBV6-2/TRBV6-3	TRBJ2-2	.	CASRVSGVNTGELFF	TGTGCCAGCAGAGTCTCTGGGGTGAACACCGGGGAGCTGTTTTTT
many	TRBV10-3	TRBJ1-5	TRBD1	CASSLGTDNQPQHF	TGTGCCTCCAGTCTTGGGACAGATAATCAGCCCCAGCATTTT
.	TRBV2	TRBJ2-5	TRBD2	CASSFRLAGHTIQETQYF	TGTGCCAGCAGTTTCCGACTAGCGGGGCATACGATTCAAGAGACCCAGTACTTC
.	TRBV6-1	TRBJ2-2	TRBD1	CASWDRARAGELFF	TGTGCCAGCTGGGACAGGGCAAGGGCCGGGGAGCTGTTTTTT
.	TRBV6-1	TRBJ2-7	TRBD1	CASSGRDRSSYEQYF	TGTGCCAGCAGTGGTCGGGACAGGTCTTCCTACGAGCAGTACTTC
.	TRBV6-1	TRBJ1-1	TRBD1	CASSADRGGTEAFF	TGTGCCAGCAGTGCAGACAGGGGGGGAACTGAAGCTTTCTTT
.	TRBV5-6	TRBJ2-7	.	CAMGPGLLCYEQYF	TGTGCCATGGGCCCCGGGCTCCTCTGCTACGAGCAGTACTTC
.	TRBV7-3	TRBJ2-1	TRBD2	CASSFSGRTHGSYNEQFF	TGTGCCAGCAGCTTTAGCGGGAGGACACATGGCTCCTACAATGAGCAGTTCTTC
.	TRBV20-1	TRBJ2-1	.	CSATRGGTYNEQFF	TGCAGTGCTACGAGGGGGGGGACCTACAATGAGCAGTTCTTC
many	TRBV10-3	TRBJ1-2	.	CAISARVGEGYTF	TGTGCCATCAGTGCCCGAGTTGGGGAGGGCTACACCTTC
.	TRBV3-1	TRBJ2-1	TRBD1	CASSQFGTGWHNEQFF	TGTGCCAGCAGCCAATTTGGGACAGGGTGGCACAATGAGCAGTTCTTC
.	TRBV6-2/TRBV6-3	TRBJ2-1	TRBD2	CASSFQRDEFF	TGTGCCAGCAGTTTCCAGCGGGATGAGTTCTTC